A selection of T cell receptor beta chains follows, all from one sample in a study of blood T cell repertoires in COVID-19. TCRdb's table, derived via immunoSEQ multiplex PCR, lists solely in-frame clones and lacks some. The table records 150,000 to 170,000 clones, approximately 80% of them present only once. The sample consisted of peripheral blood. The receptor set was obtained from a woman aged 55-70 years with acute or convalescent COVID-19. Both conserved end residues are part of each CDR3. A D gene is named only where the DNA matches it firmly. A row's size may be missing; if present it is once, few, many or a size class.

j_gene,v_gene,abundance,d_gene,CDR3nt,CDR3aa
TRBJ1-1,TRBV5-6,.,TRBD1,TGTGCCAGCAGCTTGGCAGCATCCGGGACAGCCTGGAGTAGCACTGAAGCTTTCTTT,CASSLAASGTAWSSTEAFF
TRBJ1-2,TRBV7-3,.,.,TGTGCCAGCAGCACACCCGGGGACTCTGGCTACACCTTC,CASSTPGDSGYTF
TRBJ2-1,TRBV7-6,.,TRBD2,TGTGCCAGCAGCTTAACGGGCCTAGCGGGATATAATGAGCAGTTCTTC,CASSLTGLAGYNEQFF
TRBJ1-2,TRBV9,.,.,TGTGCCAGCAGCGTACTGGCGGGGAACTATGGCTACACCTTC,CASSVLAGNYGYTF
TRBJ2-7,TRBV30,.,TRBD1,TGTGCCTGGAGTTCGGGACAGGGGATCCACGAGCAGTACTTC,CAWSSGQGIHEQYF
TRBJ2-5,TRBV20-1,.,.,TGCAGTGCTAGTCTCACCGGGGGACGGGAGACCCAGTACTTC,CSASLTGGRETQYF
TRBJ2-1,TRBV5-3,.,.,TGTGCCAGAAGCCGCCTGAAACAGGGAGCTCTCAGGAATGAGCAGTTCTTC,CARSRLKQGALRNEQFF
TRBJ1-1,TRBV7-9,many,TRBD1,TGTGCCAGCAGCGGGGACAGGGCCTTTGAAGCTTTCTTT,CASSGDRAFEAFF
TRBJ1-5,TRBV18,.,.,TGTGCCAGCTCACTCGACCGGCAGGGTGATCAGCCCCAGCATTTT,CASSLDRQGDQPQHF
TRBJ1-3,TRBV6-6,.,.,TGTGCCAGCAGTTACTTCCCACAGGGCTCTGGAAACACCATATATTTT,CASSYFPQGSGNTIYF
TRBJ1-6,TRBV6-5,.,TRBD1,TGTGCCAGCAGTAAGGCGTACAGGGGAAATTCACCCCTCCACTTT,CASSKAYRGNSPLHF
TRBJ1-3,TRBV28,.,.,TGTGCCAGCAGTTCCCCCGGAGGGGTATTAGGAAACACCATATATTTT,CASSSPGGVLGNTIYF
TRBJ2-1,TRBV9,.,.,TGTGCCAGCAGCGTAGAAAATACGGATGAGCAGTTCTTC,CASSVENTDEQFF
TRBJ2-5,TRBV24-1,.,TRBD1,TGTGCCACCAGTTCCCTGGACAGGGGGTTGTATGAGACCCAGTACTTC,CATSSLDRGLYETQYF
TRBJ1-5,TRBV2,few,TRBD1,TGTGCCAGCAGTGAAGCGGGACAGGATAATCAGCCCCAGCATTTT,CASSEAGQDNQPQHF
TRBJ1-2,TRBV7-2,.,.,TGTGCCAGCAGCTTAGAAAGCACCTACTATGGCTACACCTTC,CASSLESTYYGYTF
TRBJ2-2,TRBV2,once,TRBD2,TGTGCCAGCAATGGACTAGGCTGGTGGGACACCGGGGAGCTGTTTTTT,CASNGLGWWDTGELFF
TRBJ1-1,TRBV10-1,.,.,TGCGCCAGCAGTGAGACGTGGGGGGGGAACACTGAAGCTTTCTTT,CASSETWGGNTEAFF
TRBJ2-7,TRBV3-1/TRBV3-2,.,.,TGTGCCAGCAGCCAAGATCAGGCAGGGCATCGGGAGTTC,CASSQDQAGHREF
TRBJ1-1,TRBV13,.,.,TGTGCCAGCAGCTCGACAGGGAACACTGAAGCTTTCTTT,CASSSTGNTEAFF
TRBJ2-1,TRBV6-5,.,TRBD2,TGTGCCCCCCGCAGGGAGGGCCCCGTTGAGCAGTTCTTC,CAPRREGPVEQFF
TRBJ2-1,TRBV2,.,.,TGTGCCAGCGCAGGGCTAACCTACAATGAGCAGTTCTTC,CASAGLTYNEQFF
TRBJ1-2,TRBV18,.,TRBD1,TGTGCCAGCTCACCCTCGACAGGGAACTATGGCTACACCTTC,CASSPSTGNYGYTF